The 18 T cell receptor beta chains reported below all come from one sample, sequenced in a study of cytomegalovirus exposure and HLA in healthy donors. Primers included in the PCR were 60 Vbeta and 13 Jbeta primers. The assay was immunoSEQ multiplex PCR, and TCRdb's table has in-frame clones only and misses some. Here the sample spans roughly 60,000 clones, approximately 80% being singletons. Specimen: PBMCs. The source is a man aged 25 to 40 in good health and CMV-seronegative.

The chain employs TRBV9 and TRBJ2-5, with a weak D call TRBD2 (5 bases). The germline V gene encodes CDR1 SGDLS and CDR2 YYNGEE. The CDR3 totals 15 residues. V lost 0 bases and J 0 bases, leaving 9 bases between the germline ends. DNA of the CDR3: TGTGCCAGCAGCGTAGTGGCGGGCCACCAAGAGACCCAGTACTTC. It specifies CASSVVAGHQETQYF.

This chain links TRBV6-5 with TRBJ2-7; D may be TRBD2 (6 bases). CDR3 length equals 14 residues. Trimming cost V 0 bases and J 2 bases, with 8 bases left between them. Per the germline V gene, CDR1 is MNHEY and CDR2 is SVGAGI. Written as DNA, the CDR3 is TGTGCCAGCAGTTACTCGCGGGGTACCTACGAGCAGTACTTC. Encoded protein: CASSYSRGTYEQYF.

The V and J genes are TRBV15 and TRBJ1-1, with D hard to call. The CDR3 is 14 residues long. Germline CDR1 LNHNV, CDR2 YYDKDF (reference sequence). Deletions cut 8 bases from V and 0 bases from J, with 13 bases between. The CDR3: CATAGGDMNTEAFF. The CDR3 nucleotides read TGTGCCACCGCGGGTGGGGATATGAACACTGAAGCTTTCTTT. Complete variable domain (other parts from reference TRBV15 and TRBJ1-1): DAMVIQNPRYQVTQFGKPVTLSCSQTLNHNVMYWYQQKSSQAPKLLFHYYDKDFNNEADTPDNFQSRRPNTSFCFLDIRSPGLGDTAMYLCATAGGDMNTEAFFGQGTRLTVV.

The CDR3, as DNA: TGTGCCAGCAGAAAACCGGGACTAGCGGGAGAGAGGGGCGAGCAGTACTTC. Translating it yields CASRKPGLAGERGEQYF. The chain couples TRBV6-8 to TRBJ2-7; 14 bases match TRBD2. The germline V gene has CDR1 MNHGY and CDR2 SAAAGT. The ends lost 6 bases at V and 6 bases at J; junction bases unmatched: 13. The CDR3 extends over 17 amino acids.

The chain is built from TRBV5-1 and TRBJ2-5, with TRBD2 matching over 8 bases. This CDR3 contains 16 residues. In germline, CDR1 is SGHRS, CDR2 YFSETQ. The junction had 6 bases not matched to a gene; V was cut back by 0 bases and J by 2 bases. The CDR3 region is CASSLGGTRKQETQYF. CDR3 coding DNA: TGCGCCAGCAGCTTGGGGGGGACTAGAAAACAAGAGACCCAGTACTTC.

The CDR3: CASSDGGAAIQPNYGYTF. The DNA for the CDR3 is TGTGCCAGCAGTGACGGGGGGGCAGCGATTCAACCTAACTATGGCTACACCTTC. The gene calls are TRBV6-4 and TRBJ1-2; perhaps TRBD1 as D (6 bases). CDR3 length: 18 amino acids. Germline V gene lookup returns CDR1 MRHNA and CDR2 SNTAGT. Trimming took 2 bases from V and 0 from J, leaving 19 bases between them.

This clone was picked up one time. The chain employs TRBV2 and TRBJ1-3; 8 bases align to TRBD1. CDR1 SNHLY and CDR2 FYNNEI come from the germline V gene. The V gene end was trimmed by 4 bases and the J gene end by 0 bases; junction bases not matched to a gene: 5. The CDR3 totals 16 residues. CDR3 sequence reads: CASSVGQAVSGNTIYF. The CDR3 DNA reads TGTGCCAGCAGTGTGGGACAGGCAGTCTCTGGAAACACCATATATTTT.

The rearrangement uses TRBV5-1 and TRBJ1-1, with 9 bases matching TRBD1. The CDR3 totals 15 residues. The germline gives CDR1 SGHRS, CDR2 YFSETQ. V was pared by 3 bases and J by 0 bases, with 3 bases of the junction left unmatched. The CDR3 sequence is CASSSGQGLNTEAFF. The CDR3 coding sequence is TGCGCCAGCAGCTCCGGACAGGGGCTGAACACTGAAGCTTTCTTT.

The chain uses TRBV6-6 and TRBJ2-3, with TRBD2 matching over 13 bases. The germline V gene encodes CDR1 MNHNY and CDR2 SVGAGI (reference sequence). The CDR3 has 15 residues. Trimming at V came to 6 bases and at J to 6 bases, leaving 6 bases not matched to a gene. In DNA form, the CDR3 reads TGTGCCAGCAGACTAGCGGGGGGGCCAAATGATACGCAGTATTTT. It codes for CASRLAGGPNDTQYF.

The chain links TRBV30 to TRBJ2-7, with 10 bases aligning to TRBD2. Losses at the gene ends were 5 bases for V and 7 bases for J; bases not matched to a gene: 14. Germline assignment: CDR1 GTSNPN and CDR2 SVGIG (reference sequence). CDR3 length equals 15 residues. The CDR3 sequence is CAWWKPSGSSGEQYF. The CDR3 coding sequence is TGTGCCTGGTGGAAACCTAGCGGGAGTTCGGGAGAGCAGTACTTC.

The gene calls are TRBV7-2 and TRBJ2-3, with 9 bases aligning to TRBD2. V trimming: 0 bases; J trimming: 2 bases; junction bases outside the gene matches: 9. CDR3 length: 18 amino acids. Germline V gives CDR1 SGHTA, CDR2 FQGNSA. The CDR3: CASSLAPPASGVTDTQYF. Written as DNA, the CDR3 is TGTGCCAGCAGCTTAGCACCCCCGGCTAGCGGGGTCACAGATACGCAGTATTTT.

The chain joins TRBV5-6 to TRBJ1-4; D uncertain. The CDR3 runs to 12 residues. Germline CDR1 reads SGHDT; CDR2 reads YYEEEE. Trimming took 5 bases from V and 8 from J, leaving 10 bases between them. In nucleotides, the CDR3 is TGTGCCAGCAGGGCAGGTGGAGAAAAACTGTTTTTT. Translation: CASRAGGEKLFF.

The chain carries TRBV29-1 and TRBJ2-7; the D gene is possibly TRBD1 (5 bases). The germline V and J ends were trimmed by 5 bases and 0 bases, with 5 bases remaining between them. Germline CDR1 SQVTM, CDR2 ANQGSEA. CDR3 length: 11 amino acids. The CDR3 DNA reads as TGCAGCGTTACAGGCTCCTACGAGCAGTACTTC. The encoded protein is CSVTGSYEQYF.

The V call is TRBV11-2, the J call TRBJ2-2; weak D call: TRBD1 (6 bases). The V gene's germline CDR1 is SGHAT and CDR2 FQNNGV. V dropped 5 bases and J dropped 2 bases, with 15 bases sitting between them. The CDR3 sequence is 16 residues long. Here the CDR3 reads CASSPYPDSNTGELFF. The DNA for the CDR3 is TGTGCCAGCAGCCCTTACCCGGACAGTAACACCGGGGAGCTGTTTTTT.

This rearrangement joins TRBV7-9 to TRBJ2-2, with 8 bases that match TRBD1. Germline V gene sequence: CDR1 SEHNR, CDR2 FQNEAQ (reference sequence). The CDR3 sequence is 16 residues long. V trimming: 5 bases; J trimming: 6 bases; junction bases outside the gene matches: 11. CDR3 in DNA: TGTGCCAGCAGCGCCTTTAGGGCAGGGGGCGCCGGGGAGCTGTTTTTT. It translates to CASSAFRAGGAGELFF.

The V call is TRBV5-4, the J call TRBJ1-1, with a weak D call TRBD1 (5 bases). Trimming took off 0 bases at V and 8 bases at J, with 11 bases between the two ends. Germline-derived CDR1 and CDR2 are SGHNT and YYREEE (reference sequence). This CDR3 is built from 13 residues. The CDR3 DNA is TGTGCCAGCAGCTTGGAGGGTGGGGCGGAAGCTTTCTTT. This encodes CASSLEGGAEAFF.

The J gene is TRBJ2-7, the V gene TRBV29-1; maybe TRBD1 (5 bases). Trimming cost V 5 bases and J 4 bases, with 15 bases left between them. Germline CDR1 is SQVTM and CDR2 is ANQGSEA. The length of the CDR3 is 13 residues. CDR3 protein: CSVQGRKAYEQYF. The CDR3, as DNA: TGCAGCGTTCAGGGTCGGAAAGCGTACGAGCAGTACTTC.

There are a few counts of this clone. V is TRBV6-5 and J is TRBJ2-2; possibly TRBD1 for D (6 bases). V lost 6 bases, J lost 3 bases, and 11 bases lay in between. The germline V gene has CDR1 MNHEY and CDR2 SVGAGI. The CDR3 covers 14 residues. CDR3 DNA sequence: TGTGCCAGCAGAGTCAGGGGTTACACCGGGGAGCTGTTTTTT. Translation: CASRVRGYTGELFF.